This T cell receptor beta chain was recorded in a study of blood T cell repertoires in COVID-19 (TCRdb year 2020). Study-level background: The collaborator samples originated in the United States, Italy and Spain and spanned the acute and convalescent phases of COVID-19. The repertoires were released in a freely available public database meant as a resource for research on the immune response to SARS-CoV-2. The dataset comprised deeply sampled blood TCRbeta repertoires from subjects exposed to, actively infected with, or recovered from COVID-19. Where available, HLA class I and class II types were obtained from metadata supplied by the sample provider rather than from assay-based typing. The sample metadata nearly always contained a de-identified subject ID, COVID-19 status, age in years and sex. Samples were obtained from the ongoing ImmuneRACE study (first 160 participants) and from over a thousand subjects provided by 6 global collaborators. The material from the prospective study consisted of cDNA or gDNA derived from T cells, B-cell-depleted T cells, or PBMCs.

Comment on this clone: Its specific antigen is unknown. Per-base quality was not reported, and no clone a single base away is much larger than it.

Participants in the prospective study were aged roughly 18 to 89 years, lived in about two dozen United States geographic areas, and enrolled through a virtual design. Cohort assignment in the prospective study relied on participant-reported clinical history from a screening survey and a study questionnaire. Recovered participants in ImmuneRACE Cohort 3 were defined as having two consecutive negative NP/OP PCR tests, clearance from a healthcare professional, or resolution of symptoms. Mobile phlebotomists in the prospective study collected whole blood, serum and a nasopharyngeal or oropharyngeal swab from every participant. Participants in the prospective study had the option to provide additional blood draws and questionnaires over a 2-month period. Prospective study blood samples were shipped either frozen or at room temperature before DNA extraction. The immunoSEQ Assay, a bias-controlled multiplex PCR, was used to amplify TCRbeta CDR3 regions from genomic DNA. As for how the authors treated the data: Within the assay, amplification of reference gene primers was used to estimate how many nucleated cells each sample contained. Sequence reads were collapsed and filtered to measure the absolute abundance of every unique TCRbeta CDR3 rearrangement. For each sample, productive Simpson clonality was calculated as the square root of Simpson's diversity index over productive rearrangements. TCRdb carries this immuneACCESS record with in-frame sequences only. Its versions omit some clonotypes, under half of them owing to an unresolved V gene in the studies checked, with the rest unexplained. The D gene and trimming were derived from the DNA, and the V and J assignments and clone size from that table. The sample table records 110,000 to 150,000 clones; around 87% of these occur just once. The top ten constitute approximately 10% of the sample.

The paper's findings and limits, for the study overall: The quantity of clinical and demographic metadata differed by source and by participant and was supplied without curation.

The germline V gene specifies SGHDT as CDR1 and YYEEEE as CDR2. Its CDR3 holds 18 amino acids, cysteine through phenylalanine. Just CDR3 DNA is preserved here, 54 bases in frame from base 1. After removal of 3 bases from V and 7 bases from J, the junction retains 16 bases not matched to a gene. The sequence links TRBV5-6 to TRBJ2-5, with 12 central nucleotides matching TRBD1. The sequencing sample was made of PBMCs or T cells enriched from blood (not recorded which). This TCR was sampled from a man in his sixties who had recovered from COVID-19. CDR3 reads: CASSWGTGGVRGLGTQYF. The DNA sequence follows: TGTGCCAGCAGCTGGGGGACAGGGGGCGTAAGGGGCCTAGGGACCCAGTACTTC.